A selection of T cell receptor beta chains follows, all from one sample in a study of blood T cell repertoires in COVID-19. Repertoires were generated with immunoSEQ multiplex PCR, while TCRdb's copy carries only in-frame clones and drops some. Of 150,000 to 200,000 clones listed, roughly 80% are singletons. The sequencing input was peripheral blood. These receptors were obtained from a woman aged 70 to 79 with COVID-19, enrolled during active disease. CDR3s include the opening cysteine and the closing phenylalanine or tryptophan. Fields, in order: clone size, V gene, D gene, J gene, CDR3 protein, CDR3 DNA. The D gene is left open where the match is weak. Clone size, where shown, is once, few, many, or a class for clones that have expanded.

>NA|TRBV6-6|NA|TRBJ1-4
CASVRGRGATNEKLFF
TGTGCCAGCGTCCGGGGGCGGGGGGCAACTAATGAAAAACTGTTTTTT
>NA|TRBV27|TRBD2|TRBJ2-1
CASSTGLAGVSNEQFF
TGTGCCAGCAGCACAGGACTAGCGGGAGTGAGCAATGAGCAGTTCTTC
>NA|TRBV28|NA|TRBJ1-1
CASSFGHGGNTEAFF
TGTGCCAGCAGTTTCGGACACGGGGGGAACACTGAAGCTTTCTTT
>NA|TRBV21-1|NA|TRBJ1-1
CASSKRRGLGAFF
TGTGCCAGCAGCAAACGCAGGGGGCTGGGAGCTTTCTTT
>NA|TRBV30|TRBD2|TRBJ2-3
CARGTSGRISGADTQYF
TGTGCCAGAGGGACTAGCGGGAGAATTTCGGGCGCAGATACGCAGTATTTT
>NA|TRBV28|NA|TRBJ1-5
CASSLFSQPQHF
TGTGCCAGCAGCCTCTTTTCTCAGCCCCAGCATTTT
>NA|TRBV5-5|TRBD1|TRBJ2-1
CASSSGGATYNEQFF
TGTGCCAGCAGCTCAGGGGGCGCGACCTACAATGAGCAGTTCTTC
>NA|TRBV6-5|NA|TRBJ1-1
CASSIWGRANTEAFF
TGTGCCAGCAGTATTTGGGGCAGGGCGAACACTGAAGCTTTCTTT
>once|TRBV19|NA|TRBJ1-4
CASSTGAVGEKLFF
TGTGCCAGTAGTACAGGGGCGGTTGGTGAAAAACTGTTTTTT
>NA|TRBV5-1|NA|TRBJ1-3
CASSLSFSGNTIYF
TGCGCCAGCAGCTTGTCCTTCTCTGGAAACACCATATATTTT
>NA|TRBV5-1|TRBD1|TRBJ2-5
CASSLGLGTGVEPETQYF
TGCGCCAGCAGCTTGGGGTTAGGGACAGGGGTTGAACCGGAGACCCAGTACTTC
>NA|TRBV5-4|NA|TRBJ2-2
CASSLGSGELFF
TGTGCCAGCAGCTTGGGCAGCGGGGAGCTGTTTTTT
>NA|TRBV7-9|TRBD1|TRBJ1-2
CASSLDPRDREDYGYTF
TGTGCCAGCAGCTTAGACCCCCGGGACAGGGAGGACTATGGCTACACCTTC
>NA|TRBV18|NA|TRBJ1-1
CASSQKTRIEAFF
TGTGCCAGCTCACAGAAAACAAGAATTGAAGCTTTCTTT
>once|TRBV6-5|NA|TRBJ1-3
CASSSRPEGGNTIYF
TGTGCCAGCAGTTCCCGCCCGGAGGGTGGAAACACCATATATTTT
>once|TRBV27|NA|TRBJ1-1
CASRPRQAHTEAFF
TGTGCCAGCCGCCCCAGACAGGCACACACTGAAGCTTTCTTT
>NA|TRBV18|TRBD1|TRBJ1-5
CASSTGTGVTPQHF
TGTGCCAGCTCAACCGGGACAGGGGTTACCCCCCAGCATTTT
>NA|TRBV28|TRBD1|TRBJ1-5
CASRPGGSFSNQPQHF
TGTGCCAGCAGACCAGGGGGCAGTTTTAGCAATCAGCCCCAGCATTTT
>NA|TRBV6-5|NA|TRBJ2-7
CASSNLALQYF
TGTGCCAGCAGCAACCTTGCGTTGCAGTACTTC
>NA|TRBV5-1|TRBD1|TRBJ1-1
CASSRGQGGTEAFF
TGCGCCAGCAGCAGGGGACAGGGAGGCACTGAAGCTTTCTTT
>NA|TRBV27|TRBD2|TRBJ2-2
CASSYSGLAPSGTGELFF
TGTGCCAGCAGTTATTCCGGACTAGCCCCGTCGGGCACCGGGGAGCTGTTTTTT
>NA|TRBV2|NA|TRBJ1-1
CASRERTNTEAFF
TGTGCCAGCAGAGAGAGGACAAACACTGAAGCTTTCTTT
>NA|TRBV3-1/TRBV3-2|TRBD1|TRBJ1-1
CASSQGNRGYTEAFF
TGTGCCAGCAGCCAAGGAAACAGGGGCTACACTGAAGCTTTCTTT
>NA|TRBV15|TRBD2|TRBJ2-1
CATSRDPGTSLRVEQFF
TGTGCCACCAGCAGAGATCCCGGGACTAGCCTTCGAGTTGAGCAGTTCTTC
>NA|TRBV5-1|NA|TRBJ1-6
CASSFGQPASPLHF
TGCGCCAGCAGCTTTGGACAGCCGGCTTCACCCCTCCACTTT
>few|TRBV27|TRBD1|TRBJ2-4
CASRKGAGLAKNIQYF
TGTGCCAGCAGAAAGGGGGCAGGTCTAGCCAAAAACATTCAGTACTTC
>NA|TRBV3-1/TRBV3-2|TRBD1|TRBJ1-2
CASSPSDRGRYGYTF
TGTGCCAGCAGCCCTTCGGACAGGGGGCGGTATGGCTACACCTTC
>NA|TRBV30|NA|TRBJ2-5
CAWTLPGETQYF
TGTGCCTGGACCCTACCAGGGGAGACCCAGTACTTC
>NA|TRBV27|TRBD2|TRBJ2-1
CASSLRTSGEEQFF
TGTGCCAGCAGTCTCCGGACTAGCGGGGAAGAGCAGTTCTTC